A selection of T cell receptor beta chains follows, all from one sample in a study of low-dose radiotherapy and immunotherapy resistance in tumors. TCRdb used MiXCR to reprocess the reads, holding one entry per CDR3 protein. The profile shows approximately 84,000 distinct CDR3 sequences, 15% to 20% of them singletons. The sequenced sample was PBMCs, obtained before treatment. These receptor sequences come from a male donor with prostate cancer. The CDR3 runs from the conserved cysteine through the conserved F or W.

V gene	J gene	CDR3 protein
TRBV20-1	TRBJ2-5	CSARGGQTLETQYF
TRBV2	TRBJ1-5	CASSEWGSNQPQHF
TRBV15	TRBJ2-3	CATSSRRGATDTQYF
TRBV2	TRBJ2-3	CASSYSGGELDTQYF
TRBV5-1	TRBJ2-3	CASSLAATKDTQYF
TRBV6-7	TRBJ2-3	CASSYSTSGATVDTQYF
TRBV18	TRBJ2-3	CASSPQISTDTQYF
TRBV27	TRBJ2-1	CASSRAGTGSNEQFF
TRBV7-8	TRBJ1-6	CASSFSQGNNSPLHF
TRBV5-3	TRBJ2-5	CASSSRQEETQYF